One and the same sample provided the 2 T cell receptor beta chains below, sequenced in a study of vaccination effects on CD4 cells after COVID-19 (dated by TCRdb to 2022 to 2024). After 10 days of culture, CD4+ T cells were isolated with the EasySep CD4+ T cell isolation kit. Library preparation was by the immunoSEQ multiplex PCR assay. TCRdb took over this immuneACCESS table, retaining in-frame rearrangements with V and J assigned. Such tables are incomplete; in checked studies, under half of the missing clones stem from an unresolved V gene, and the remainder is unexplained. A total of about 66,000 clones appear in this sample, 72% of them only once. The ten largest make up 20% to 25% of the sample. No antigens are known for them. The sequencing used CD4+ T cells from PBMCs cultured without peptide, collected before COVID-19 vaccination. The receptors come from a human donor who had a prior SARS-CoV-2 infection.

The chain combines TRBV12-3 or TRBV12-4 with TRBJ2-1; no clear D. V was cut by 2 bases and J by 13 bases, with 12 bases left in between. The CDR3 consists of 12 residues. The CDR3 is CASSLRPAGQFF. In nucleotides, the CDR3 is TGTGCCAGCAGTTTAAGACCGGCAGGCCAGTTCTTC.

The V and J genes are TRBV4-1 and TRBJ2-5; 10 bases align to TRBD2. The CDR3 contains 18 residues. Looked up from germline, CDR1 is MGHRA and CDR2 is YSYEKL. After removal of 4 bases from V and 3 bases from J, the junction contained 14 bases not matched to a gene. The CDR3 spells CASSRGAGGRHKEETQYF. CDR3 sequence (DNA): TGCGCCAGCAGCCGGGGAGCGGGGGGGCGTCATAAAGAAGAGACCCAGTACTTC.